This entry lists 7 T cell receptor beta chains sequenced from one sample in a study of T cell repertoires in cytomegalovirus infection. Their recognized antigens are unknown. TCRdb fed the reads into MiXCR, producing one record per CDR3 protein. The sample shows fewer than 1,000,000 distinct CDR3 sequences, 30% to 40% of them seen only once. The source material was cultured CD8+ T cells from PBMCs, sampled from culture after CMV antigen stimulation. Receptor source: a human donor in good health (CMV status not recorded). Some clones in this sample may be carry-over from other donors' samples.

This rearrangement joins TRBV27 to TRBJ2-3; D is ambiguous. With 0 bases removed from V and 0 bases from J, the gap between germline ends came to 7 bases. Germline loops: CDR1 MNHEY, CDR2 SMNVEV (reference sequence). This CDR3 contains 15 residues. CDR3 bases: TGTGCCAGCAGTTTATCCCGAATTAGCACAGATACGCAGTATTTT. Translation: CASSLSRISTDTQYF.

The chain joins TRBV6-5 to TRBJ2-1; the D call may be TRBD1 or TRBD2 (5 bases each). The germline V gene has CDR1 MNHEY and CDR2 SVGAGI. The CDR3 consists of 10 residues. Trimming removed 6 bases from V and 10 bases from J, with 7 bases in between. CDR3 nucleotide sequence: TGTGCCAGCAGGGGGGTGGAGCAGTTCTTC. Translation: CASRGVEQFF.

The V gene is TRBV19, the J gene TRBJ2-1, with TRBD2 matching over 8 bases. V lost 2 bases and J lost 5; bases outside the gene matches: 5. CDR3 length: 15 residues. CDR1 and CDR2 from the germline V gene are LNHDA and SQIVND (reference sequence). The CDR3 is CASSITLAGDNEQFF. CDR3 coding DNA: TGTGCCAGTAGTATAACCCTAGCGGGCGACAATGAGCAGTTCTTC.

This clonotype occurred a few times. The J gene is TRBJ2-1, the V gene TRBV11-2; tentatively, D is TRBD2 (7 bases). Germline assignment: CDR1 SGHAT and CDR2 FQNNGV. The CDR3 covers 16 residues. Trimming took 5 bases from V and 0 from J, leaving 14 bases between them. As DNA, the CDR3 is TGTGCCAGCAGCCCGGGGGGCACTAGCTCCTACAATGAGCAGTTCTTC. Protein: CASSPGGTSSYNEQFF.

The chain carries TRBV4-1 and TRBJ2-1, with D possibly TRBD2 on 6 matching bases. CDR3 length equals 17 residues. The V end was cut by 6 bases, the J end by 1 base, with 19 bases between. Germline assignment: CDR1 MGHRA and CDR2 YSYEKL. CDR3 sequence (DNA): TGCGCCAGCAGTCCTTCTGGAGGGTGGGGATCCTACAATGAGCAGTTCTTC. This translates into CASSPSGGWGSYNEQFF.

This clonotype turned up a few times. Here the CDR3 DNA reads TGTGCCAGCCCCCGGGTGGATACGCAGTATTTT. Translation: CASPRVDTQYF. The V gene is TRBV2, the J gene TRBJ2-3; D not certain. Deletions cut 8 bases from V and 6 bases from J, with 9 bases between. This CDR3 contains 11 residues. Germline CDR1 SNHLY, CDR2 FYNNEI.

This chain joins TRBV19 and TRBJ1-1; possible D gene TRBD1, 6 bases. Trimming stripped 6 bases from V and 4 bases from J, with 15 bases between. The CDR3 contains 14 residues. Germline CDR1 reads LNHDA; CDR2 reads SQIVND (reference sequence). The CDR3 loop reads CASRNRQAATEAFF. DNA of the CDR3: TGTGCCAGTAGAAATAGACAGGCGGCCACTGAAGCTTTCTTT. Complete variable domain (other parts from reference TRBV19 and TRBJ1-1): DGGITQSPKYLFRKEGQNVTLSCEQNLNHDAMYWYRQDPGQGLRLIYYSQIVNDFQKGDIAEGYSVSREKKESFPLTVTSAQKNPTAFYLCASRNRQAATEAFFGQGTRLTVV.